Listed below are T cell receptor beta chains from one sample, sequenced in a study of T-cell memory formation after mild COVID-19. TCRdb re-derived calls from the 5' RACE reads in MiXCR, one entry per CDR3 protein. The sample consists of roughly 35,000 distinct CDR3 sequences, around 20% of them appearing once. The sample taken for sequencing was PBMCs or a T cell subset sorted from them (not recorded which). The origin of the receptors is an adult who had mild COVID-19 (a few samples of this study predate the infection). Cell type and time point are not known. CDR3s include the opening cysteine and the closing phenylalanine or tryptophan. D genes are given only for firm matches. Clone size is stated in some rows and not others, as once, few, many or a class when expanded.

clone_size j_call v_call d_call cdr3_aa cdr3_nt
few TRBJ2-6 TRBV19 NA CATHQGSPGANVLTF TGTGCCACCCATCAGGGTTCTCCTGGGGCCAACGTCCTGACTTTC
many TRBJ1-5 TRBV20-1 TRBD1 CSARDRGIYSNQPQHF TGCAGTGCTAGAGACAGGGGGATATATAGCAATCAGCCCCAGCATTTT
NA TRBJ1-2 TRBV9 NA CASRGLESQTLNYGYTF TGTGCCAGCAGAGGGTTGGAGTCCCAGACGCTCAACTATGGCTACACCTTC
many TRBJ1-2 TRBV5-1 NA CASRSQGGATNYGYTF TGCGCCAGCAGGTCCCAGGGAGGGGCTACTAACTATGGCTACACCTTC
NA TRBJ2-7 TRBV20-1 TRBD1 CSARDPTGTSYEQYF TGCAGTGCTAGAGACCCGACAGGGACATCCTACGAGCAGTACTTC
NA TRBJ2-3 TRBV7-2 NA CASSLIGAFSTDTQYF TGTGCCAGCAGCTTAATTGGAGCTTTTAGCACAGATACGCAGTATTTT
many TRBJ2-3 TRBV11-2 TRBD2 CASSIPSGSTDTQYF TGTGCCAGCAGCATCCCTAGCGGGAGCACAGATACGCAGTATTTT
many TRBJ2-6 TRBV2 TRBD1 CASRGQAGSGANVLTF TGTGCCAGCAGGGGACAGGCGGGATCAGGGGCCAACGTCCTGACTTTC
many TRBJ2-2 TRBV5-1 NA CASSLVSGTGELFF TGCGCCAGCAGCTTGGTTAGCGGAACCGGGGAGCTGTTTTTT
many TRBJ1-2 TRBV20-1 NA CSARDATGSGGYTF TGCAGTGCTAGAGACGCGACGGGGAGTGGTGGCTACACCTTC
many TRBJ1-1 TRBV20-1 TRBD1 CSATEQGTEAFF TGCAGTGCTACCGAACAGGGGACTGAAGCTTTCTTT
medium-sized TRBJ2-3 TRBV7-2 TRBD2 CASSLVAASGGAQDTQYF TGTGCCAGCAGCTTAGTAGCGGCTAGCGGGGGGGCCCAAGATACGCAGTATTTT
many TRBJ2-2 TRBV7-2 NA CASNSDNTGELFF TGTGCCAGCAATTCCGATAACACCGGGGAGCTGTTTTTT
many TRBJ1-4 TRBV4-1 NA CASLSHSIATNEKLFF TGCGCCAGCTTATCCCACAGCATTGCAACTAATGAAAAACTGTTTTTT
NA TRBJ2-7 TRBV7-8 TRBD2 CASTSGREPYEQYF TGTGCCAGCACAAGCGGGCGGGAGCCCTACGAGCAGTACTTC
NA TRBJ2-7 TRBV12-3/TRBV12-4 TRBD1 CASSPAGTGFLYEQYF TGTGCCAGCAGTCCAGCCGGGACAGGGTTTCTCTACGAGCAGTACTTC
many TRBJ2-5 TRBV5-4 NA CASSLAGSPQETQYF TGTGCCAGCAGCTTGGCAGGGTCACCACAAGAGACCCAGTACTTC
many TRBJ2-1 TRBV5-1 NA CASSLEQASYNEQFF TGCGCCAGCAGCTTGGAACAGGCCTCCTACAATGAGCAGTTCTTC
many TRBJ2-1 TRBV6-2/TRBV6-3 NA CASSFSGGGDEQFF TGTGCCAGCAGCTTTAGCGGTGGCGGGGATGAGCAGTTCTTC
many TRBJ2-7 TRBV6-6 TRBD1 CASSSTGTSTYEQYF TGTGCCAGCAGTTCGACAGGGACATCCACCTACGAGCAGTACTTC
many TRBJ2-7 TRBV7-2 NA CASSLSVLWEQYF TGTGCCAGCAGCTTAAGCGTTTTGTGGGAGCAGTACTTC
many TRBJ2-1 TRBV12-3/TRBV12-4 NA CASTLGTSNEQFF TGTGCCAGCACCCTCGGGACTTCTAATGAGCAGTTCTTC
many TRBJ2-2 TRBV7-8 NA CASSLWMTGELFF TGTGCCAGCAGCTTGTGGATGACCGGGGAGCTGTTTTTT
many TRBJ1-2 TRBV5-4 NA CASSKTERVHGYTF TGTGCCAGCAGCAAAACAGAGAGGGTTCATGGCTACACCTTC
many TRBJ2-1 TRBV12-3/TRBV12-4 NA CASSPRTVSSYNEQFF TGTGCCAGCAGTCCCCGGACAGTATCCTCCTACAATGAGCAGTTCTTC
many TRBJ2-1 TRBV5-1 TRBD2 CATTRGGRADNEQFF TGCGCCACCACTCGAGGCGGGAGGGCCGACAATGAGCAGTTCTTC
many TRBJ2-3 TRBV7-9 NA CASSSTAATDTQYF TGTGCCAGCAGCTCAACTGCAGCGACAGATACGCAGTATTTT
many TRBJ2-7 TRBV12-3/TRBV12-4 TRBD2 CASSSDRGDGTSGSSYEQYF TGTGCCAGCAGTTCGGACAGGGGCGATGGGACTAGCGGGAGCTCCTACGAGCAGTACTTC
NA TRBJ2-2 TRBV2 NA CASSVTETNTGELFF TGTGCCAGCAGTGTGACCGAAACGAACACCGGGGAGCTGTTTTTT
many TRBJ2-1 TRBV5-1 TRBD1 CASSLDRTGEGEQFF TGCGCCAGCAGCTTGGATAGGACAGGGGAGGGCGAGCAGTTCTTC
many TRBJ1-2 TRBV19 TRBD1 CASSDTGVRGYTF TGTGCCAGTAGCGATACAGGGGTGAGGGGCTACACCTTC
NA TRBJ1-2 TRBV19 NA CASSMRQFYGYTF TGTGCCAGTAGTATGCGTCAGTTCTATGGCTACACCTTC
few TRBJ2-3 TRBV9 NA CASSVAWTDTQYF TGTGCCAGCAGCGTAGCTTGGACAGATACGCAGTATTTT
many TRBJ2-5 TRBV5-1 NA CASSLGPERGVQETQYF TGCGCCAGCAGCTTGGGGCCCGAGAGGGGGGTACAAGAGACCCAGTACTTC
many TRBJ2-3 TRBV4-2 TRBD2 CASSQDGLAGGPDTQYF TGTGCCAGCAGCCAAGACGGACTAGCGGGGGGACCAGATACGCAGTATTTT
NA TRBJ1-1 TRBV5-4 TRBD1 CASSSTGGPEAFF TGTGCCAGCAGTTCTACAGGGGGACCTGAAGCTTTCTTT
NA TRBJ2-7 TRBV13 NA CASSSRTVLGGAEAREQYF TGTGCCAGCAGCTCCCGGACGGTGTTGGGGGGAGCGGAGGCTCGGGAGCAGTACTTC
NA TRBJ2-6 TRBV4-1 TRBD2 CASSRAGGQGANVLTF TGCGCCAGCAGCCGAGCGGGGGGACAAGGGGCCAACGTCCTGACTTTC
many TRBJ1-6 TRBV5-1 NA CASRREDSPLHF TGCGCCAGCAGGAGGGAGGATTCACCCCTCCACTTT
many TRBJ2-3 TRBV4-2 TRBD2 CASSEPTSGGATDTQYF TGTGCCAGCAGCGAACCTACTAGCGGGGGGGCCACAGATACGCAGTATTTT
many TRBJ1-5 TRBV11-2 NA CASSLGTSNQPQHF TGTGCCAGCAGCTTAGGAACAAGCAATCAGCCCCAGCATTTT
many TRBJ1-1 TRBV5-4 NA CASSLEGGWTEAFF TGTGCCAGCAGCTTGGAAGGGGGATGGACTGAAGCTTTCTTT
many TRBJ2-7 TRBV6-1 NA CASSEGPGGSYEQYF TGTGCCAGCAGTGAAGGGCCTGGGGGCTCCTACGAGCAGTACTTC